The present T cell receptor (beta chain) was sequenced within a study of T cells in Graves' hyperthyroidism and ophthalmopathy. Germline loops: CDR1 LGHDT, CDR2 YNNKEL (reference sequence). The length of the CDR3 is 13 residues. V dropped 3 bases and J dropped 7 bases, with 13 bases sitting between them. RNA transcripts provided the source from which TCR beta CDR3 regions were amplified. In the first-round RT-PCR of the TCR CDR3, the HTBI primer set was used. TCRdb reprocessed the multiplex PCR reads with MiXCR, giving one entry per CDR3 protein. Of hundreds of thousands of distinct CDR3 sequences detected, approximately 14% appear once; the ten largest clones hold approximately 4.3%.

The sequencing input was blood. This clonotype originated in a woman between 40 and 55 years old with Graves' ophthalmopathy. The J gene is TRBJ2-7, the V gene TRBV3-1; possible D gene TRBD1, 5 bases. CDR3 loop: CASSQPRAGEQYF. The CDR3 bases are TGTGCCAGCAGCCAGCCCAGGGCAGGGGAGCAGTACTTC.